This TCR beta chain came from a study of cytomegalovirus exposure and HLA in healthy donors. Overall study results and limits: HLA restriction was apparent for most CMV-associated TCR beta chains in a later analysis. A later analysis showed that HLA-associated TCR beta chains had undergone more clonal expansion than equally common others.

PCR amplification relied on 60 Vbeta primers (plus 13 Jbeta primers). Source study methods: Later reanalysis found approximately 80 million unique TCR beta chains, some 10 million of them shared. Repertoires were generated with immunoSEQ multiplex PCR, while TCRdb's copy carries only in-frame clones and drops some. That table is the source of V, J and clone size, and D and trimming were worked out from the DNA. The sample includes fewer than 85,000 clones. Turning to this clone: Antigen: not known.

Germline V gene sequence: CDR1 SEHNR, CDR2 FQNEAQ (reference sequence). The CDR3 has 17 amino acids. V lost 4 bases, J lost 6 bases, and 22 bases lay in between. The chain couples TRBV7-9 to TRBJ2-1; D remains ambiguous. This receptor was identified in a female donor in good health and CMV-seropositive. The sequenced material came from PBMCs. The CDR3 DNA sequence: TGTGCCAGCAGCTCAAGCCGGGTAGGTGTGGCCCTCAATGAGCAGTTCTTC. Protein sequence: CASSSSRVGVALNEQFF.